The rows below give T cell receptor beta chains drawn from one sample of a study of blood T cell repertoires in COVID-19. TCRdb's table, derived via immunoSEQ multiplex PCR, lists solely in-frame clones and lacks some. The repertoire has 25,000 to 35,000 clones, around nine tenths of them found once; the top ten carry around 10%. Material: peripheral blood. The receptors originated from a human donor in a cohort sampled during active COVID-19. Both conserved end residues are part of each CDR3. D genes are given only for firm matches. The listing skips clone size in some rows; elsewhere it reads once, few, many or a size class.

clone size: -
V gene: TRBV30
D gene: -
J gene: TRBJ2-1
CDR3 DNA: TGTGCCGGACTTCCCAAGGGAGGTGAGCAGTTCTTC
CDR3 protein: CAGLPKGGEQFF

clone size: few
V gene: TRBV14
D gene: TRBD1
J gene: TRBJ1-3
CDR3 DNA: TGTGCCAGCATGGGACAGTCCAAAGGAAACACCATATATTTT
CDR3 protein: CASMGQSKGNTIYF

clone size: -
V gene: TRBV5-4
D gene: TRBD1
J gene: TRBJ2-2
CDR3 DNA: TGTGCCAGCAGCCACATACGACAGGGTCCCGGGGAGCTGTTTTTT
CDR3 protein: CASSHIRQGPGELFF

clone size: -
V gene: TRBV5-5
D gene: TRBD1
J gene: TRBJ2-2
CDR3 DNA: TGTGCCAGCAGCTTGGTGGGGACAGGGAGCACCGGGGAGCTGTTTTTT
CDR3 protein: CASSLVGTGSTGELFF

clone size: -
V gene: TRBV2
D gene: TRBD1
J gene: TRBJ2-7
CDR3 DNA: TGTGCCAGCAGTGTACAGGGGAGTGGCTACGAGCAGTACTTC
CDR3 protein: CASSVQGSGYEQYF

clone size: -
V gene: TRBV10-2
D gene: TRBD2
J gene: TRBJ2-7
CDR3 DNA: TGCGCCAGCAGCTCACTAGCGGGCGTAACCGAGCAGTACTTC
CDR3 protein: CASSSLAGVTEQYF

clone size: -
V gene: TRBV19
D gene: -
J gene: TRBJ2-7
CDR3 DNA: TGTGCCAGTAGCCACTCTTACGAGCAGTACTTC
CDR3 protein: CASSHSYEQYF

clone size: -
V gene: TRBV20-1
D gene: TRBD1
J gene: TRBJ2-1
CDR3 DNA: TGCAGTGCTAGTCCCTCTGACAGGGGTACGTTCTTC
CDR3 protein: CSASPSDRGTFF

clone size: -
V gene: TRBV5-6
D gene: -
J gene: TRBJ1-1
CDR3 DNA: TGTGCCAGCAGCTCAGGGCGAAACACTGAAGCTTTCTTT
CDR3 protein: CASSSGRNTEAFF

clone size: -
V gene: TRBV3-1/TRBV3-2
D gene: TRBD1
J gene: TRBJ1-4
CDR3 DNA: TGTGCCAGCAGCCTCAGCCAAGATTACAGGGGTGTGGGTGAAAAACTGTTTTTT
CDR3 protein: CASSLSQDYRGVGEKLFF

clone size: -
V gene: TRBV10-3
D gene: TRBD2
J gene: TRBJ2-7
CDR3 DNA: TGTGCCATCAGTGAACGCGCTACTAGCGGGTACGAGCAGTACTTC
CDR3 protein: CAISERATSGYEQYF

clone size: once
V gene: TRBV10-1
D gene: TRBD2
J gene: TRBJ2-3
CDR3 DNA: TGCGCCAGCAGAGGGACTAGCGGGAGCACAGATACGCAGTATTTT
CDR3 protein: CASRGTSGSTDTQYF

clone size: -
V gene: TRBV19
D gene: -
J gene: TRBJ1-2
CDR3 DNA: TGTGCCAGTAGTCCCGCAGGTTCTAACTATGGCTACACCTTC
CDR3 protein: CASSPAGSNYGYTF

clone size: -
V gene: TRBV25-1
D gene: -
J gene: TRBJ2-7
CDR3 DNA: TGTGCCAGCAGTGAAGATTATCAGGGGCCCTACGAGCAGTACTTC
CDR3 protein: CASSEDYQGPYEQYF

clone size: -
V gene: TRBV3-1/TRBV3-2
D gene: TRBD2
J gene: TRBJ2-3
CDR3 DNA: TGTGCCAGCAGCCCGTTTTCGAAACTTAGCGGGGGGGCAACAGATACGCAGTATTTT
CDR3 protein: CASSPFSKLSGGATDTQYF

clone size: -
V gene: TRBV6-6
D gene: -
J gene: TRBJ2-2
CDR3 DNA: TGTGCCAGCACCCTGGTAGCGATCGGGGAGCTGTTTTTT
CDR3 protein: CASTLVAIGELFF

clone size: -
V gene: TRBV7-9
D gene: -
J gene: TRBJ2-7
CDR3 DNA: TGTGCCAGCAGCTTCACGGAGGAGCAGTACTTC
CDR3 protein: CASSFTEEQYF

clone size: -
V gene: TRBV6-1
D gene: -
J gene: TRBJ2-7
CDR3 DNA: TGTGCCAGCAGTGAGCCAGGGGCAGCGCTAACCTACGAGCAGTACTTC
CDR3 protein: CASSEPGAALTYEQYF

clone size: -
V gene: TRBV14
D gene: -
J gene: TRBJ1-2
CDR3 DNA: TGTGCCAGCAGCCAAGATCCCGGAGGCGTTTATGGCTACACCTTC
CDR3 protein: CASSQDPGGVYGYTF

clone size: -
V gene: TRBV11-3
D gene: -
J gene: TRBJ1-1
CDR3 DNA: TGTGCCAGCAGCTTAGAGGAGGGAAGGTGGGGGGACACTGAAGCTTTCTTT
CDR3 protein: CASSLEEGRWGDTEAFF

clone size: few
V gene: TRBV9
D gene: TRBD2
J gene: TRBJ2-1
CDR3 DNA: TGTGCCAGCAGCGCCTCTAACGGGGGGGCCTTCAATGAGCAGTTCTTC
CDR3 protein: CASSASNGGAFNEQFF

clone size: -
V gene: TRBV30
D gene: TRBD1
J gene: TRBJ1-1
CDR3 DNA: TGTGCCTGGAGTGCATTGGGACAGGGATACACTGAAGCTTTCTTT
CDR3 protein: CAWSALGQGYTEAFF

clone size: medium-sized
V gene: TRBV4-2
D gene: TRBD1
J gene: TRBJ1-1
CDR3 DNA: TGTGCCAGCAGCCAACAGCGAGGACAGGTGCCGAACACTGAAGCTTTCTTT
CDR3 protein: CASSQQRGQVPNTEAFF

clone size: -
V gene: TRBV10-3
D gene: TRBD1
J gene: TRBJ1-6
CDR3 DNA: TGTGCCATCAGTGAGCAAGACAGGGGAAATTCACCCCTCCACTTT
CDR3 protein: CAISEQDRGNSPLHF

clone size: -
V gene: TRBV28
D gene: TRBD1
J gene: TRBJ1-6
CDR3 DNA: TGTGCCAGCAGTCTGAGACAGGGAAGTTCACCCCTCCACTTT
CDR3 protein: CASSLRQGSSPLHF

clone size: -
V gene: TRBV5-1
D gene: -
J gene: TRBJ1-4
CDR3 DNA: TGCGCCAGCAGTACAGGCCAGAATGAAAAACTGTTTTTT
CDR3 protein: CASSTGQNEKLFF

clone size: -
V gene: TRBV2
D gene: -
J gene: TRBJ1-6
CDR3 DNA: TGTGCCAGCAGGGCAGAGGGGGATTATCATTCACCCCTCCACTTT
CDR3 protein: CASRAEGDYHSPLHF

clone size: -
V gene: TRBV6-5
D gene: -
J gene: TRBJ2-7
CDR3 DNA: TGTGCCAGCATGCGGGGCGCGTACGAGCAGTACTTC
CDR3 protein: CASMRGAYEQYF

clone size: -
V gene: TRBV15
D gene: -
J gene: TRBJ2-7
CDR3 DNA: TGTGCCACCAGCAGAGACAGGGGATCCTACGAGCAGTACTTC
CDR3 protein: CATSRDRGSYEQYF

clone size: -
V gene: TRBV5-1
D gene: -
J gene: TRBJ2-2
CDR3 DNA: TGCGCCAGCAGCTTCGAGGCAGCGAACACCGGGGAGCTGTTTTTT
CDR3 protein: CASSFEAANTGELFF

clone size: -
V gene: TRBV19
D gene: -
J gene: TRBJ1-3
CDR3 DNA: TGTGCCAGTAGCGCAACAGGGAGCTCTGGAAACACCATATATTTT
CDR3 protein: CASSATGSSGNTIYF

clone size: -
V gene: TRBV18
D gene: TRBD1
J gene: TRBJ1-5
CDR3 DNA: TGTGCCAGCTCACCCCCACGTTGGCCGGGACAGACTTTTAGCAATCAGCCCCAGCATTTT
CDR3 protein: CASSPPRWPGQTFSNQPQHF

clone size: -
V gene: TRBV19
D gene: -
J gene: TRBJ1-5
CDR3 DNA: TGTGCCAGTAGTACTGGCTGGGGAGATTATAGCAATCAGCCCCAGCATTTT
CDR3 protein: CASSTGWGDYSNQPQHF

clone size: -
V gene: TRBV19
D gene: TRBD1
J gene: TRBJ1-2
CDR3 DNA: TGTGCCAGTAGTAGGACAGGGGTAGGCTATGGCTACACCTTC
CDR3 protein: CASSRTGVGYGYTF

clone size: -
V gene: TRBV10-1
D gene: -
J gene: TRBJ1-1
CDR3 DNA: TGCGCCAGCAGTGAGTCCGGCGGGCCGGGTGGGACTGAAGCTTTCTTT
CDR3 protein: CASSESGGPGGTEAFF

clone size: -
V gene: TRBV5-8
D gene: TRBD1
J gene: TRBJ1-4
CDR3 DNA: TGTGCCACTCATCGGGGACAGCCTAATGAAAAACTGTTTTTT
CDR3 protein: CATHRGQPNEKLFF

clone size: -
V gene: TRBV28
D gene: TRBD1
J gene: TRBJ2-7
CDR3 DNA: TGTGCCAGCAGTTTACCGGGACAGGGGTCCTACGAGCAGTACTTC
CDR3 protein: CASSLPGQGSYEQYF

clone size: -
V gene: TRBV6-2/TRBV6-3
D gene: -
J gene: TRBJ2-7
CDR3 DNA: TGTGCCAGCAGTTCCCGGAGCTCCTACGAGCAGTACTTC
CDR3 protein: CASSSRSSYEQYF

clone size: -
V gene: TRBV18
D gene: -
J gene: TRBJ2-4
CDR3 DNA: TGTGCCAGCTCACCAGACACAGGAGTAGCCAAAAACATTCAGTACTTC
CDR3 protein: CASSPDTGVAKNIQYF

clone size: -
V gene: TRBV3-1/TRBV3-2
D gene: TRBD1
J gene: TRBJ1-2
CDR3 DNA: TGTGCCAGCAGCCTAGAAGAGCGACAGGGGACTAACTATGGCTACACCTTC
CDR3 protein: CASSLEERQGTNYGYTF

clone size: medium-sized
V gene: TRBV7-7
D gene: TRBD1
J gene: TRBJ2-1
CDR3 DNA: TGTGCCAGCAGCTTACTAGTCGGGACAGGGGCCTACAATGAGCAGTTCTTC
CDR3 protein: CASSLLVGTGAYNEQFF

clone size: -
V gene: TRBV12-2
D gene: -
J gene: TRBJ2-7
CDR3 DNA: TGTGCAAGTCGCCAGGGACCGGCTAGCGTACCCTACGAGCAGTACTTC
CDR3 protein: CASRQGPASVPYEQYF

clone size: -
V gene: TRBV6-5
D gene: -
J gene: TRBJ1-1
CDR3 DNA: TGTGCCAGCACCCCCGGACAGAACACTGAAGCTTTCTTT
CDR3 protein: CASTPGQNTEAFF

clone size: few
V gene: TRBV11-3
D gene: -
J gene: TRBJ2-2
CDR3 DNA: TGTGCCAGCAGCTTAAGGGGCGCGGACGGGGAGCTGTTTTTT
CDR3 protein: CASSLRGADGELFF

clone size: -
V gene: TRBV7-3
D gene: TRBD2
J gene: TRBJ2-3
CDR3 DNA: TGTGCCAGCAGCTTAACTCCGGCGGGGGGGAGCCCAGATACGCAGTATTTT
CDR3 protein: CASSLTPAGGSPDTQYF